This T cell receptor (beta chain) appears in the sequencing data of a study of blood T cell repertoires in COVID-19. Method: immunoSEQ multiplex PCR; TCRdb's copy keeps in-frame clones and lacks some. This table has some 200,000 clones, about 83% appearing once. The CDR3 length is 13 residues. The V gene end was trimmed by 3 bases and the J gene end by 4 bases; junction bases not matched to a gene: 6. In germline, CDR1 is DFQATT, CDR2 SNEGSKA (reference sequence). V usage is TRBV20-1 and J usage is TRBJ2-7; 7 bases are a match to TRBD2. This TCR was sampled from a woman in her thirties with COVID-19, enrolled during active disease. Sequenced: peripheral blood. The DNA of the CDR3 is TGCAGTGCTAGTTTCCTAGCGGATTACGAGCAGTACTTC. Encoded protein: CSASFLADYEQYF.